What follows are 25 T cell receptor beta chains derived from one specimen sequenced in a study of Ad26.COV2.S vaccination and SARS-CoV-2 variants. Described treatment: about 20 received Ad26.COV2.S at low or high dose, single or two shots; 5 received placebo; per-sample allocation not given. Sampling was performed 63 days after the first vaccine or placebo injection. Method: immunoSEQ multiplex PCR; TCRdb's copy keeps in-frame clones and lacks some. This table holds roughly 410,000 clones, approximately 83% found once. The material sequenced was peripheral blood, taken in a trial of Ad26.COV2.S vaccine versus placebo. The origin of the receptors is a person between 18 and 65 years old who received the Ad26.COV2.S COVID-19 vaccine or a placebo.

The J gene is TRBJ1-5, the V gene TRBV6-5; 7 nucleotides agree with TRBD1. This CDR3 region has 14 residues. Looked up from germline, CDR1 is MNHEY and CDR2 is SVGAGI. Germline trimming cut 5 bases from V and 3 bases from J; bases unmatched to any gene: 4. CDR3 sequence (DNA): TGTGCCAGCAGTCGGGGACAGTACAATCAGCCCCAGCATTTT. Its protein is CASSRGQYNQPQHF.

The chain has TRBV29-1 and TRBJ2-4; D gene uncertain. This CDR3 contains 13 residues. The germline V and J ends were trimmed by 3 bases and 0 bases, with 6 bases remaining between them. Germline CDR1 SQVTM, CDR2 ANQGSEA. The CDR3 loop is CSVEHLAKNIQYF. CDR3 nucleotides: TGCAGCGTTGAGCACTTAGCCAAAAACATTCAGTACTTC.

V is TRBV6-1 and J is TRBJ1-1, with D hard to call. CDR3 length: 14 amino acids. The V and J ends lost 3 bases and 0 bases respectively, with 8 bases between them. Germline lookup yields CDR1 MNHNS and CDR2 SASEGT. The CDR3: CASSDVSVNTEAFF. The CDR3 nucleotides are TGTGCCAGCAGTGACGTTTCAGTGAACACTGAAGCTTTCTTT.

This chain joins TRBV9 and TRBJ2-7; 11 nucleotides agree with TRBD2. The CDR3 is 14 residues long. V lost 3 bases, J lost 4 bases, and 3 bases stayed unmatched. Per germline, CDR1 SGDLS and CDR2 YYNGEE. CDR3 nucleotides: TGTGCCAGCAGCGCCGGGACTAGCGGATACGAGCAGTACTTC. This translates into CASSAGTSGYEQYF.

This rearrangement joins TRBV7-2 to TRBJ1-2; D is undetermined. Germline-derived CDR1 and CDR2 are SGHTA and FQGNSA. V was cut by 2 bases and J by 5 bases, with 9 bases left in between. This CDR3 has 13 residues. CDR3 DNA sequence: TGTGCCAGCAGCTTACCAGGAGCGTATGGCTACACCTTC. Protein product: CASSLPGAYGYTF.

This chain joins TRBV6-2 or TRBV6-3 and TRBJ2-7; 9 bases line up with TRBD2. V dropped 6 bases and J dropped 4; count of bases not matched to a gene: 7. The V gene's germline CDR1 is MNHEY and CDR2 SVGEGT. The CDR3 runs to 14 residues. In DNA, the CDR3 is TGTGCCAGCAGCCCTACTAGCGGGCAATACGAGCAGTACTTC. Translating gives CASSPTSGQYEQYF.

This chain connects TRBV9 to TRBJ2-5, with 8 nucleotides matching TRBD2. Germline values: CDR1 SGDLS, CDR2 YYNGEE. V lost 4 bases and J lost 5; bases outside the gene matches: 10. The CDR3 has 15 residues. The CDR3 reads CASSSSGSEWETQYF. As DNA, the CDR3 is TGTGCCAGCAGCTCAAGCGGGAGTGAGTGGGAGACCCAGTACTTC.

This rearrangement joins TRBV30 to TRBJ2-3, with a possible D match to TRBD1 (6 bases). CDR3 size: 12 residues. Germline CDR1 is GTSNPN and CDR2 is SVGIG (reference sequence). The CDR3 protein is CATGKWPDTQYF. CDR3 coding DNA: TGTGCAACAGGGAAATGGCCAGATACGCAGTATTTT.

This chain links TRBV7-9 with TRBJ1-2; D is perhaps TRBD1 (5 bases). The CDR3 is 15 amino acids. The germline gives CDR1 SEHNR, CDR2 FQNEAQ (reference sequence). Between the trimmed V and J ends, which lost 1 base and 7 bases, there was a span of 16 bases. Here the CDR3 DNA reads TGTGCCAGCAGCTTAGACCTGCCGGGACGTCGTGGCTACACCTTC. Translated, it gives CASSLDLPGRRGYTF.

The chain carries TRBV4-2 and TRBJ2-5, with 8 bases that match TRBD1. The V gene end was trimmed by 4 bases and the J gene end by 2 bases; junction bases not matched to a gene: 3. In germline, CDR1 is LGHNA, CDR2 YNFKEQ. This CDR3 spans 14 amino acids. The CDR3 DNA reads as TGTGCCAGCAGCCTGACAGGGGTTCAAGAGACCCAGTACTTC. Its translation: CASSLTGVQETQYF.

There are a few counts of this clone. The chain employs TRBV24-1 and TRBJ2-1; 11 positions match TRBD2. Losses at the gene ends were 3 bases for V and 3 bases for J; bases not matched to a gene: 6. This CDR3 comprises 17 residues. CDR1 and CDR2 from the germline V gene are KGHDR and SFDVKD. The chain's CDR3 is CATSDGLGTSGYNEQFF. The CDR3, as DNA: TGTGCCACCAGTGATGGCCTTGGGACTAGCGGCTACAATGAGCAGTTCTTC.

The chain couples TRBV19 to TRBJ2-3, with 7 bases lining up with TRBD2. The CDR3 runs to 14 residues. Trimming cost V 10 bases and J 1 base; bases outside gene matches: 8. Germline V lookup: CDR1 LNHDA, CDR2 SQIVND (reference sequence). CDR3 in amino acids: CATLKRGGTDTQYF. CDR3 coding DNA: TGTGCCACTCTGAAGCGGGGCGGCACAGATACGCAGTATTTT.

The chain has TRBV2 and TRBJ2-7; D is possibly TRBD1 or TRBD2 (5 bases each). Trimming removed 6 bases from V and 3 bases from J, with 12 bases in between. CDR3 length: 13 residues. CDR1 and CDR2 (germline): SNHLY, FYNNEI. DNA for the CDR3: TGTGCCAGCAGCGAGAAGGGGAGCTACGAGCAGTACTTC. Amino acids: CASSEKGSYEQYF.

The genes are TRBV6-6 and TRBJ1-1; no clear D. Germline V gene sequence: CDR1 MNHNY, CDR2 SVGAGI (reference sequence). Trimming pared 8 bases from V and 8 bases from J, leaving 15 bases between. This CDR3 is 12 amino acids long. This CDR3 reads CASRDAWKEAFF. The CDR3 DNA reads as TGTGCCAGCCGGGATGCCTGGAAGGAAGCTTTCTTT.

The rearrangement uses TRBV7-7 and TRBJ1-1; unclear D gene. Trimming took 2 bases from V and 1 from J, leaving 5 bases between them. Germline V gene lookup returns CDR1 SSHAT and CDR2 FNYEAQ (reference sequence). This CDR3 region has 13 residues. The CDR3 coding sequence is TGTGCCAGCAGCTTAAACGGGAACACTGAAGCTTTCTTT. Translated, it gives CASSLNGNTEAFF.

This clone appeared a single time. V and J are TRBV9 and TRBJ1-3; tentatively, D is TRBD1 (6 bases). CDR1 and CDR2 (germline): SGDLS, YYNGEE. Trimming removed 0 bases from V and 5 bases from J, with 15 bases in between. The CDR3 totals 16 residues. The CDR3 coding sequence is TGTGCCAGCAGCGTAGGGGACCGGGACATAAGAAACACCATATATTTT. This codes for CASSVGDRDIRNTIYF.

This clone was detected only a few times. V gene TRBV9 combines with J gene TRBJ1-1; D remains unclear. The CDR3 loop spans 13 amino acids. The V end lost 5 bases, the J end lost 0 bases, and 8 bases lay between the germline ends. Germline V gene sequence: CDR1 SGDLS, CDR2 YYNGEE. This CDR3 reads CASSRRLNTEAFF. DNA of the CDR3: TGTGCCAGCAGTAGGCGGTTGAACACTGAAGCTTTCTTT.

V gene TRBV5-1 combines with J gene TRBJ2-5; 7 bases are a match to TRBD2. From germline, CDR1 is SGHRS and CDR2 YFSETQ. This CDR3 is 15 amino acids long. V lost 0 bases to trimming and J lost 3 bases; unmatched junction nucleotides: 5. This chain's CDR3 is CASSLASLAEETQYF. The CDR3 nucleotides read TGCGCCAGCAGCTTGGCCTCTCTAGCGGAAGAGACCCAGTACTTC.

This clone was recorded once. Other nucleotide sequences from this sample produce the same CDR3. The chain uses TRBV27 and TRBJ2-7, with unresolved D. CDR1 MNHEY and CDR2 SMNVEV come from the germline V gene (reference sequence). The CDR3 extends over 13 amino acids. V shed 5 bases and J shed 2 bases, with 10 bases lying between them. In DNA form, the CDR3 reads TGTGCCAGCAGTCTGAGCTCTCCCTACGAGCAGTACTTC. It translates to CASSLSSPYEQYF.

The chain carries TRBV11-2 and TRBJ2-7; 13 bases are a match to TRBD2. CDR3 length: 15 amino acids. Germline values: CDR1 SGHAT, CDR2 FQNNGV. After removal of 4 bases from V and 5 bases from J, the junction contained 5 bases not matched to a gene. The CDR3 DNA sequence: TGTGCCAGCAGCTCAGGGACTAGCGGGAAAAACGAGCAGTACTTC. It yields the protein CASSSGTSGKNEQYF.

The chain uses TRBV3-1 (or the pseudogene TRBV3-2) and TRBJ1-6; D remains ambiguous. CDR3 size: 12 residues. Between the trimmed V and J ends, which lost 3 bases and 10 bases, there was a span of 7 bases. The germline CDR1 and CDR2 sequences are LGHDT and YNNKEL (reference sequence). CDR3 nucleotides: TGTGCCAGCAGCCATTCTTCCTCACCCCTCCACTTT. Protein sequence: CASSHSSSPLHF.

This clone was observed at least ten times. V gene TRBV28 combines with J gene TRBJ1-5; TRBD1 aligns across 9 bases. With 7 bases clipped from V and 3 bases from J, the junction kept 7 bases outside the gene matches. Germline V gene data show CDR1 as MDHEN and CDR2 as SYDVKM. The CDR3 length is 15 residues. The CDR3 protein is CASTWTGEFNQPQHF. The CDR3 DNA is TGTGCCAGCACCTGGACAGGGGAGTTCAATCAGCCCCAGCATTTT.

The gene calls are TRBV27 and TRBJ1-2; D ambiguous. The CDR3 loop spans 13 amino acids. V gave up 3 bases and J gave up 4 bases, with 9 bases separating them. Germline CDR1 and CDR2: MNHEY and SMNVEV (reference sequence). CDR3 protein: CASSFGQFYGYTF. CDR3 in DNA: TGTGCCAGCAGTTTCGGGCAGTTCTATGGCTACACCTTC.

The chain recombines TRBV19 with TRBJ2-5, with 7 nucleotides matching TRBD2. Trimming at V came to 6 bases and at J to 2 bases, leaving 3 bases not matched to a gene. The germline gives CDR1 LNHDA, CDR2 SQIVND (reference sequence). This CDR3 spans 13 amino acids. The CDR3 spells CASRTSEQETQYF. CDR3 in DNA: TGTGCCAGTAGAACTAGCGAACAAGAGACCCAGTACTTC.

The rearrangement joins TRBV25-1 to TRBJ1-1; no clear D. V gave up 3 bases and J gave up 2 bases, with 13 bases separating them. The CDR3 has 15 residues. In germline, CDR1 is MGHDK, CDR2 SYGVNS. The CDR3 nucleotides are TGTGCCAGCAGTGATCTACAGCCTCCCAACACTGAAGCTTTCTTT. This codes for CASSDLQPPNTEAFF.